The clone carrying this T cell receptor beta chain showed up just a few times. The V segment lost 6 bases and the J segment 4 bases; nucleotides outside the gene matches: 8. CDR3 length: 14 amino acids. TCRdb re-derived calls from the 5' RACE reads in MiXCR, one entry per CDR3 protein. The repertoire consists of approximately 260,000 distinct CDR3 sequences, with more than 12% occurring once and the leading ten covering under 9.5%. This sample stems from a study of identical twins. The specimen was memory (CD45RO+) T cells sorted from blood. This chain connects TRBV12-3 or TRBV12-4 to TRBJ2-5; 7 bases are shared with TRBD1. This clonotype originated in a woman between 18 and 29 years old in good health. The CDR3 is CASSRTGERETQYF. The CDR3 nucleotides are TGTGCCAGCAGCCGGACAGGCGAAAGAGAGACCCAGTACTTC.